Listed below are T cell receptor beta chains from one sample, sequenced in a study of cytomegalovirus exposure and HLA in healthy donors. Clones were sequenced by immunoSEQ multiplex PCR, and TCRdb holds only the in-frame ones, with some missing. The sample has 90,000 to 150,000 clones, more than 60% seen once. Sequencing was performed on PBMCs. These receptors originate from a middle-aged woman in good health and CMV-seronegative. CDR3s include the opening cysteine and the closing phenylalanine or tryptophan. The D gene is left open where the match is weak. A row's size may be missing; if present it is once, few, many or a size class.

TRBD1	TRBV19	NA	TRBJ2-7	CASAGQGSYEQYF	TGTGCCAGTGCGGGACAGGGGTCCTACGAGCAGTACTTC
TRBD2	TRBV11-2	few	TRBJ2-3	CASSRSGARADTQYF	TGTGCCAGCAGTCGTAGCGGGGCCCGGGCAGATACGCAGTATTTT
TRBD1	TRBV6-6	NA	TRBJ2-5	CASSYRDRGGETQYF	TGTGCCAGCAGTTACCGGGACAGGGGGGGAGAGACCCAGTACTTC
NA	TRBV7-2	NA	TRBJ2-5	CASSIDRYQETQYF	TGTGCCAGCAGCATAGACAGATACCAAGAGACCCAGTACTTC
TRBD2	TRBV14	NA	TRBJ2-7	CASSQDFSGGYEQYF	TGTGCCAGCAGCCAAGATTTCAGCGGGGGTTACGAGCAGTACTTC
TRBD2	TRBV19	once	TRBJ2-1	CASMQYRGGGSSYNEQFF	TGTGCCAGTATGCAGTACCGCGGTGGCGGGAGCTCCTACAATGAGCAGTTCTTC
TRBD1	TRBV28	NA	TRBJ1-5	CASSSPWDSGSSNQPQHF	TGTGCCAGCAGTTCTCCCTGGGACAGTGGGAGTAGCAATCAGCCCCAGCATTTT
NA	TRBV19	NA	TRBJ2-2	CASIRQGVTGELFF	TGTGCCAGTATCCGGCAGGGCGTCACCGGGGAGCTGTTTTTT
NA	TRBV9	few	TRBJ1-2	CASSAINYGYTF	TGTGCCAGCAGTGCTATAAACTATGGCTACACCTTC
TRBD2	TRBV29-1	NA	TRBJ2-1	CSVGTLAGVLNEQFF	TGCAGCGTTGGGACCCTAGCGGGGGTTTTGAATGAGCAGTTCTTC
NA	TRBV4-2	NA	TRBJ1-2	CASTPLGADGYTF	TGTGCCAGCACCCCCCTGGGGGCGGATGGCTACACCTTC
NA	TRBV7-2	few	TRBJ1-6	CASSLVRQERSYNSPLHF	TGTGCCAGCAGCTTAGTTCGACAGGAACGGAGCTATAATTCACCCCTCCACTTT
NA	TRBV5-4	NA	TRBJ2-1	CASSLAGSGTPYNEQFF	TGTGCCAGCAGCTTGGCCGGGTCGGGAACGCCCTACAATGAGCAGTTCTTC
NA	TRBV4-3	NA	TRBJ2-2	CASSQDLGQNTGELFF	TGCGCCAGCAGCCAAGACTTGGGACAGAACACCGGGGAGCTGTTTTTT
TRBD2	TRBV6-1	NA	TRBJ2-1	CASSEVGGTTNEQFF	TGTGCCAGCAGTGAAGTCGGAGGGACTACGAATGAGCAGTTCTTC
TRBD1	TRBV5-6	few	TRBJ1-2	CASSLAKGQAYGYTF	TGTGCCAGCAGCTTGGCCAAGGGACAGGCCTATGGCTACACCTTC
NA	TRBV5-5	NA	TRBJ1-1	CASRVRGNTEAFF	TGTGCCAGCAGGGTGCGGGGGAACACTGAAGCTTTCTTT
TRBD1	TRBV14	NA	TRBJ2-5	CASSQGWGQQETQYF	TGTGCCAGCAGCCAAGGGTGGGGACAGCAAGAGACCCAGTACTTC